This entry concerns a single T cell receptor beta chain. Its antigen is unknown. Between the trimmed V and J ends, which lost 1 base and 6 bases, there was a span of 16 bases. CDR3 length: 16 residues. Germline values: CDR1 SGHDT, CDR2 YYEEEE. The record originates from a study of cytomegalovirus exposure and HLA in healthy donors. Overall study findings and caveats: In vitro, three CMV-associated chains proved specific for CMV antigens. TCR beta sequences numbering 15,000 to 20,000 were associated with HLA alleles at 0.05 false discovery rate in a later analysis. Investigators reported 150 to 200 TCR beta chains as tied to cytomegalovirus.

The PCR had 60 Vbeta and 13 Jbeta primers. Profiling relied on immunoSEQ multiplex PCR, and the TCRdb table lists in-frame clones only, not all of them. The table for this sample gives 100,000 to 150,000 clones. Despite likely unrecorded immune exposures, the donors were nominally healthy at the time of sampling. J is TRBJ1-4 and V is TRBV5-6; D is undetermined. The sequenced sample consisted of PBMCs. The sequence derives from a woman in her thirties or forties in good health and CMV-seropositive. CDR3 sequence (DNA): TGTGCCAGCAGCTTGTCAGTCGCGGGAGCGGATGAAAAACTGTTTTTT. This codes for CASSLSVAGADEKLFF.